Listed below are T cell receptor beta chains from one sample, sequenced in a study of cytomegalovirus exposure and HLA in healthy donors. The data were produced by immunoSEQ multiplex PCR, yet TCRdb's version contains in-frame clones alone and is incomplete. The sample includes roughly 200,000 clones, around 75% of them seen just once. Sequencing was carried out using PBMCs. The receptors here all came from a female donor in good health and CMV-seronegative. Both conserved end residues are part of each CDR3. Each record gives: J gene, V gene, D gene, clone size, CDR3 DNA, CDR3 protein. D genes are given only for firm matches. Clone sizes are given selectively: once, few, many, or a class where the clone is expanded.

J gene: TRBJ2-2
V gene: TRBV7-9
D gene: TRBD1
clone size: once
CDR3 DNA: TGTGCCAGCAGCCTGGGACAGGGCATAATCGGGGCCGGGGAGCTGTTTTTT
CDR3 protein: CASSLGQGIIGAGELFF

J gene: TRBJ2-3
V gene: TRBV11-3
D gene: TRBD2
clone size: .
CDR3 DNA: TGTGCCAGCAGCACCGGGACTAGCGGGAATACGCAGTATTTT
CDR3 protein: CASSTGTSGNTQYF

J gene: TRBJ1-2
V gene: TRBV18
D gene: TRBD1
clone size: few
CDR3 DNA: TGTGCCAGCTCTTACGGATCAGGGGGCGCCTATGGCTACACCTTC
CDR3 protein: CASSYGSGGAYGYTF

J gene: TRBJ2-5
V gene: TRBV7-9
D gene: TRBD2
clone size: .
CDR3 DNA: TGTGCCAGCAGCTTAGCTCTAGCGGGGGTAGAGACCCAGTACTTC
CDR3 protein: CASSLALAGVETQYF

J gene: TRBJ2-1
V gene: TRBV19
D gene: TRBD2
clone size: .
CDR3 DNA: TGTGCCAGTAGGACTAGCGGGGGCCTCAATGAGCAGTTCTTC
CDR3 protein: CASRTSGGLNEQFF

J gene: TRBJ1-2
V gene: TRBV7-8
D gene: TRBD1
clone size: .
CDR3 DNA: TGTGCCAGCAGCTTAGCCGGGACAGGGGGGTTGGTGGAAGGCTACACCTTC
CDR3 protein: CASSLAGTGGLVEGYTF

J gene: TRBJ1-6
V gene: TRBV28
D gene: TRBD1
clone size: .
CDR3 DNA: TGTGCCAGCAGTTCACTATCCGGACAGGGTGGATCACCCCTCCACTTT
CDR3 protein: CASSSLSGQGGSPLHF

J gene: TRBJ1-4
V gene: TRBV27
D gene: TRBD1
clone size: .
CDR3 DNA: TGTGCCAGCAGTCCCGACAGGGTGGGAACTAATGAAAAACTGTTTTTT
CDR3 protein: CASSPDRVGTNEKLFF

J gene: TRBJ2-1
V gene: TRBV18
D gene: TRBD2
clone size: few
CDR3 DNA: TGTGCCAGCTCACCACCACTGGCTAGCGGGAGTTACAATGAGCAGTTCTTC
CDR3 protein: CASSPPLASGSYNEQFF

J gene: TRBJ2-2
V gene: TRBV10-3
D gene: TRBD1
clone size: .
CDR3 DNA: TGTGCCACCACCGGGACAGTAAACACCGGGGAGCTGTTTTTT
CDR3 protein: CATTGTVNTGELFF

J gene: TRBJ2-7
V gene: TRBV30
D gene: .
clone size: .
CDR3 DNA: TGTGCCGGGAAATCAGGGGTTTACGAGCAGTACTTC
CDR3 protein: CAGKSGVYEQYF

J gene: TRBJ2-5
V gene: TRBV7-2
D gene: .
clone size: .
CDR3 DNA: TGTGCCAGCAGCTTAGACTCTACTCAAGAGACCCAGTACTTC
CDR3 protein: CASSLDSTQETQYF

J gene: TRBJ2-7
V gene: TRBV28
D gene: .
clone size: .
CDR3 DNA: TGTGCCAGCAGTTTATCCTTCTACGAGCAGTACTTC
CDR3 protein: CASSLSFYEQYF

J gene: TRBJ2-1
V gene: TRBV7-9
D gene: .
clone size: .
CDR3 DNA: TGTGCCAGCAGCTTAGATGCGGCATGGGAGCAGTTCTTC
CDR3 protein: CASSLDAAWEQFF

J gene: TRBJ2-4
V gene: TRBV19
D gene: .
clone size: .
CDR3 DNA: TGTGCCAGTAGTATAGGGAAAGCGGGCATTCAGTACTTC
CDR3 protein: CASSIGKAGIQYF

J gene: TRBJ1-2
V gene: TRBV5-4
D gene: TRBD1
clone size: .
CDR3 DNA: TGTGCCAGCAGCCTCGGACAGGGGGTTGATGGCTACACCTTC
CDR3 protein: CASSLGQGVDGYTF

J gene: TRBJ1-1
V gene: TRBV7-8
D gene: .
clone size: .
CDR3 DNA: TGTGCCAGCAGCTTAGATCACCCGGGGAAGAACACTGAAGCTTTCTTT
CDR3 protein: CASSLDHPGKNTEAFF